This T cell receptor (beta chain) was recovered during a study of identical twins. Findings and caveats of the study: Compared with unrelated sharing, twin-shared out-of-frame alpha sequences had more low-probability sequences.

V lost 0 bases to trimming and J lost 3 bases, with 14 bases between them. Germline V gene data show CDR1 as MNHEY and CDR2 as SVGAGI. The CDR3 spans 16 residues. Each CDR3 protein is one row after TCRdb ran MiXCR on the 5' RACE reads. The sample lists about 250,000 distinct CDR3 sequences; approximately 8.3% were seen once. This clonotype was observed at least ten times. Its antigen is unidentified. A further study also used this sample, focusing on yellow fever vaccine responses in identical twins.

Material for sequencing was CD8+ T cells sorted from blood. This receptor was identified in a woman aged 18 to 35 in good health. The genes are TRBV6-5 and TRBJ1-2; tentative D call: TRBD1 (5 bases). The CDR3: CASSYSGESEDYGYTF. The CDR3 DNA reads as TGTGCCAGCAGTTACTCAGGGGAATCAGAAGACTATGGCTACACCTTC.